These 3 T cell receptor beta chains came from one sample sequenced in a study of regulatory T cells in long-lasting Graves disease. The time point was: newly diagnosed GD, antithyroid drugs for less than 3 months. PBMCs were the source of the RNA used for TCR sequencing. TCR beta libraries were built with iRepertoire HTBI primers and Arm-PCR of CDR3 regions. Via MiXCR, TCRdb re-called the multiplex PCR reads, giving one row per CDR3 protein. The data contain approximately 460,000 distinct CDR3 sequences, approximately 16% of them seen just once; the ten biggest clones take up about 10%. The data also belong to a second study, concerning T cells in Graves' hyperthyroidism and ophthalmopathy.

The sequencing used peripheral blood mononuclear cells (PBMCs), collected at new diagnosis, from a patient treated with antithyroid drugs. The receptors were sampled from a woman in her twenties or thirties with Graves disease.

This clonotype has more than one count but fewer than ten. The V call is TRBV7-9, the J call TRBJ1-6; D ambiguous. This CDR3 spans 13 amino acids. CDR1 and CDR2 from the germline V gene are SEHNR and FQNEAQ (reference sequence). The V end lost 7 bases, the J end lost 7 bases, and 11 bases lay between the germline ends. The CDR3 spells CASKRGGNSPLHF. CDR3 nucleotides: TGTGCCAGCAAACGGGGAGGAAATTCACCCCTCCACTTT.

This clonotype came up many times. This chain links TRBV7-9 with TRBJ2-7; TRBD1 matches 7 bases. The J segment lost 5 bases and the V segment lost 0 bases, leaving 1 base of the junction unmatched. CDR1 and CDR2 from the germline V gene are SEHNR and FQNEAQ (reference sequence). CDR3 length equals 13 residues. The DNA for the CDR3 is TGTGCCAGCAGCTTAGCGCAGGGGGACGAGCAGTACTTC. The encoded protein is CASSLAQGDEQYF.

This clonotype has ten or more counts. The chain is built from TRBV2 and TRBJ2-7; D might be TRBD1 or TRBD2, each matching 5 bases. The CDR3 loop spans 14 amino acids. V was pared by 0 bases and J by 6 bases, with 12 bases between. Looked up from germline, CDR1 is SNHLY and CDR2 is FYNNEI. CDR3 DNA: TGTGCCAGCAGTGAAGCGCTCGTCGGGACCGAGCAGTACTTC. Its translation: CASSEALVGTEQYF.